The 30 T cell receptor beta chains reported below all come from one sample, sequenced in a study of Graves' ophthalmopathy and Graves' hyperthyroidism (dated by TCRdb to the late 2010s). Sequencing took place on an Illumina HiSeq 2000. For repertoire sequencing, the TCR beta CDR3 regions were amplified from RNA transcripts. HTBI primers and the Qiagen OneStep RT-PCR kit were used in a first-round RT-PCR, which was followed by a second-round multiplex PCR, size selection and purification. TCRdb trimmed public reads at Q25 via fastp, called clones via MiXCR and kept in-frame beta chains. Rows with a matching CDR3 protein are joined into one entry that keeps the most common DNA and genes. This sample lists approximately 540,000 distinct CDR3 sequences; roughly 40% were detected once. About 4.2% of the sample comes from the top ten. What was sequenced was peripheral blood or thyroid tissue (not recorded which). The receptors shown here come from an adult man with Graves' hyperthyroidism.

This clonotype was found once. V gene TRBV5-5 combines with J gene TRBJ2-5; 8 positions match TRBD1. The J segment lost 14 bases and the V segment lost 4 bases, leaving 13 bases of the junction unmatched. The germline CDR1 and CDR2 sequences are SGHKS and YYEKEE (reference sequence). This CDR3 region has 13 residues. CDR3 bases: TGTGCCAGCAGCCTGGACAGGGCAGTCACTAGCTACTTC. Protein sequence: CASSLDRAVTSYF.

At least ten counts were recorded for this clonotype. V is TRBV9 and J is TRBJ1-2, with a tentative D call TRBD1 (5 bases). The CDR3 runs 12 residues. Germline CDR1 SGDLS, CDR2 YYNGEE. Trimming pared 2 bases from V and 5 bases from J, leaving 7 bases between. CDR3 loop: CASSVGGYGYTF. The CDR3 nucleotides read TGTGCCAGCAGCGTCGGGGGGTATGGCTACACCTTC.

This chain uses TRBV25-1 with TRBJ1-2; D is unclear. Germline V gene lookup returns CDR1 MGHDK and CDR2 SYGVNS. Trimming removed 4 bases at V and 4 bases at J, with 10 bases between. The CDR3 loop spans 13 amino acids. CDR3 sequence reads: CASSVGKAYGYTF. The DNA of the CDR3 is TGTGCCAGCAGTGTGGGAAAAGCCTATGGCTACACCTTC.

This clonotype was counted at least ten times. The V call is TRBV4-1, the J call TRBJ2-7; 8 bases match TRBD1. Germline V gene sequence: CDR1 MGHRA, CDR2 YSYEKL. This CDR3 is built from 14 residues. The V gene end was trimmed by 1 base and the J gene end by 7 bases; junction bases not matched to a gene: 6. The chain's CDR3 is CASSQGQGAGEQYF. DNA of the CDR3: TGCGCCAGCAGCCAAGGGCAGGGGGCGGGGGAGCAGTACTTC.

Details on this clonotype: A much larger clone differs by one base, so this may be a read error. The CDR3 does not close with the conserved phenylalanine or tryptophan, likely indicating a read error. The chain uses TRBV5-1 and TRBJ2-7, with TRBD2 matching over 12 bases. Per germline, CDR1 SGHRS and CDR2 YFSETQ. The J segment lost 2 bases and the V segment lost 3 bases, leaving 0 bases of the junction unmatched. This CDR3 contains 14 residues. CDR3 bases: TGCGCCAGCAGCTGGACTAGCGGGACCTACGAGCAGTACCTC. It specifies CASSWTSGTYEQYL.

The chain has TRBV6-1 and TRBJ2-7, with D possibly TRBD1 on 5 matching bases. V was pared by 5 bases and J by 3 bases, with 14 bases between. This CDR3 contains 14 residues. Germline lookup yields CDR1 MNHNS and CDR2 SASEGT. The DNA for the CDR3 is TGTGCCAGCAGTCAGGGCCTTCCCTTCTACGAGCAGTACTTC. Amino acid sequence: CASSQGLPFYEQYF.

Only a few counts were recorded for this clonotype. The rearrangement joins TRBV6-1 to TRBJ2-3; D is unresolved. Trimming removed 4 bases at V and 9 bases at J, with 20 bases between. This CDR3 spans 15 amino acids. The germline CDR1 and CDR2 sequences are MNHNS and SASEGT. The CDR3 bases are TGTGCCAGCAGTGGGAGTGAAGCGCGAGCTTGGACGCAGTATTTT. It specifies CASSGSEARAWTQYF.

To note about this clonotype: A single base separates this from a much larger clone, so it may be a read error. The chain has TRBV10-3 and TRBJ2-7; D gene unclear. Germline CDR1 and CDR2: ENHRY and SYGVKD. This CDR3 comprises 14 residues. The V gene lost 2 bases and the J gene lost 0 bases, with 8 bases spanning the gap. DNA of the CDR3: TGTGCCATCAGTGAGCGGTCTTTCTCCTACGAGCAGTACTTC. Translated, it gives CAISERSFSYEQYF.

This clonotype has a count of ten or more. The chain recombines TRBV7-6 with TRBJ2-7; 9 bases fit TRBD1. With V trimmed by 5 bases and J by 3 bases, 20 bases remained unmatched. The CDR3 runs to 19 residues. In germline, CDR1 is SGHVS, CDR2 FNYEAQ. The CDR3 is CASSLPSGSGTGNSYEQYF. For the CDR3, the DNA is TGTGCCAGCAGCCTCCCCTCGGGGTCCGGGACAGGGAATAGCTACGAGCAGTACTTC.

In its sample, this clonotype was seen many times. V usage is TRBV5-8 and J usage is TRBJ1-2, with D uncertain. The CDR3 is made up of 12 amino acids. Germline CDR1 is SGHTS and CDR2 is YDEGEE. Trimming left V 2 bases short and J 4 bases short, with 6 bases between. CDR3 bases: TGTGCCAGCAGCTTCGCCAGCTATGGCTACACCTTC. Protein sequence: CASSFASYGYTF. The variable domain in full, completed from reference TRBV5-8 and TRBJ1-2, reads EAGVTQSPTHLIKTRGQQATLRCSPISGHTSVYWYQQALGLGLQFLLWYDEGEERNRGNFPPRFSGRQFPNYSSELNVNALELEDSALYLCASSFASYGYTFGSGTRLTVV.

In its sample, this clonotype was seen many times. The CDR3 is CASSVGQGALFQETQYF. CDR3 DNA: TGTGCCAGCAGCGTTGGACAGGGAGCTCTTTTCCAAGAGACCCAGTACTTC. The chain employs TRBV9 and TRBJ2-5; TRBD1 aligns across 8 bases. The CDR3 loop spans 17 amino acids. The ends lost 2 bases at V and 1 base at J; junction bases unmatched: 10. The germline V gene encodes CDR1 SGDLS and CDR2 YYNGEE.

This clonotype came up many times. The chain employs TRBV2 and TRBJ1-5; no firm D call. V was shortened by 5 bases and J by 1 base, with 18 bases between the two germline ends. This CDR3 is built from 17 residues. Germline CDR1 and CDR2: SNHLY and FYNNEI. CDR3 residues: CASSLHRAGGSNQPQHF. CDR3 nucleotides: TGTGCCAGCAGTCTACACCGGGCCGGAGGGAGCAATCAGCCCCAGCATTTT.

The sample holds a few counts of this clonotype. V and J are TRBV27 and TRBJ2-6; D might be TRBD1 (6 bases). Trimming stripped 4 bases from V and 4 bases from J, with 11 bases between. Germline V gene sequence: CDR1 MNHEY, CDR2 SMNVEV (reference sequence). The CDR3 runs to 15 residues. In DNA, the CDR3 is TGTGCCAGCAGTTCTCAGGGGTACGGGGCCAACGTCCTGACTTTC. Translating it yields CASSSQGYGANVLTF.

The J gene is TRBJ1-2, the V gene TRBV20-1; no clear D gene. The germline CDR1 and CDR2 sequences are DFQATT and SNEGSKA (reference sequence). V lost 0 bases, J lost 6 bases, and 11 bases lay in between. The CDR3 has 13 residues. The CDR3 coding sequence is TGCAGTGCTAGAGATAATGGACTCGATGGCTACACCTTC. This encodes CSARDNGLDGYTF.

V and J are TRBV5-1 and TRBJ2-2, with TRBD1 matching over 9 bases. V lost 0 bases, J lost 5 bases, and 5 bases stayed unmatched. CDR3 size: 16 residues. CDR1 SGHRS and CDR2 YFSETQ come from the germline V gene. The CDR3 DNA follows: TGCGCCAGCAGCTTGGAGGGGACAGGGACTACCGGGGAGCTGTTTTTT. Its translation: CASSLEGTGTTGELFF.

The chain employs TRBV27 and TRBJ2-7, with D uncertain. The length of the CDR3 is 15 residues. V gave up 6 bases and J gave up 1 base, with 16 bases separating them. Germline lookup yields CDR1 MNHEY and CDR2 SMNVEV (reference sequence). The DNA of the CDR3 is TGTGCCAGCAGGCCCGGACGGTGGGGTTCCTACGAGCAGTACTTC. This gives the protein CASRPGRWGSYEQYF.

Regarding this clonotype: A much larger clone is a single base away; this may be a read error. The CDR3 does not close with the conserved phenylalanine or tryptophan, likely indicating a read error. V and J are TRBV9 and TRBJ2-5, with 10 nucleotides matching TRBD2. The CDR3 length is 16 residues. CDR1 is SGDLS, CDR2 YYNGEE, per germline. Losses at the gene ends were 0 bases for V and 1 base for J; bases not matched to a gene: 3. CDR3 region: CASSVASGRSQETQYL. CDR3 bases: TGTGCCAGCAGCGTAGCTAGCGGGAGATCCCAAGAGACCCAGTACCTC.

This clonotype turned up a few times. The chain joins TRBV12-3 or TRBV12-4 to TRBJ1-6; D is undetermined. CDR3 size: 16 residues. The CDR3, as DNA: TGTGCTAGACTAAGAGCCCAAGTGACATTCGGCTCACCCCTCCACTTT. Protein: CARLRAQVTFGSPLHF.

This clonotype was seen repeatedly, ten times or more. V and J are TRBV5-8 and TRBJ1-5, with D tentatively TRBD1 (6 bases). The CDR3 is 13 amino acids. In germline, CDR1 is SGHTS, CDR2 YDEGEE. V lost 4 bases, J lost 6 bases, and 11 bases lay in between. The CDR3 DNA reads TGTGCCAGCAGCATCAGGGGTAGTCAGCCCCAGCATTTT. This encodes CASSIRGSQPQHF.

The genes are TRBV10-3 and TRBJ2-5; 8 positions agree with TRBD1. The CDR3 runs 16 residues. V dropped 3 bases and J dropped 0; count of bases not matched to a gene: 6. Germline-derived CDR1 and CDR2 are ENHRY and SYGVKD. The CDR3 here is CAISDRTGQYQETQYF. CDR3 nucleotide sequence: TGTGCCATCAGTGATCGGACAGGGCAGTACCAAGAGACCCAGTACTTC.

This clonotype was counted at least ten times. The CDR3 DNA follows: TGTGCCAGCAGCCCCCGGCCCGGGAACGGCGAGCAGTACTTC. Protein product: CASSPRPGNGEQYF. The chain employs TRBV5-8 and TRBJ2-7, with a weak D call TRBD2 (5 bases). CDR1 is SGHTS, CDR2 YDEGEE, per germline. The CDR3 runs to 14 residues. Between the trimmed V and J ends, which lost 4 bases and 6 bases, there was a span of 17 bases.

V is TRBV10-3 and J is TRBJ1-5; possibly TRBD1 for D (5 bases). Trimming took 4 bases from V and 5 from J, leaving 15 bases between them. Germline V gene data show CDR1 as ENHRY and CDR2 as SYGVKD. This CDR3 comprises 15 residues. The CDR3 nucleotides read TGTGCCATCAGTGCTATAGGGGCAGGTGATCAGCCCCAGCATTTT. This translates into CAISAIGAGDQPQHF.

The rearrangement links TRBV20-1 to TRBJ1-1, with D possibly TRBD1 on 5 matching bases. The CDR3 runs 13 residues. CDR1 DFQATT and CDR2 SNEGSKA come from the germline V gene (reference sequence). Between the trimmed V and J ends, which lost 3 bases and 8 bases, there was a span of 16 bases. The CDR3 DNA reads TGCAGTGCTAGGGTGGGGGTAAACCCAGAAGCTTTCTTT. This encodes CSARVGVNPEAFF.

This clonotype was picked up many times. J is TRBJ2-7 and V is TRBV7-8; TRBD1 matches at 7 bases. The ends lost 5 bases at V and 7 bases at J; junction bases unmatched: 11. The CDR3 has 14 amino acids. CDR1 and CDR2 from the germline V gene are SGHVS and FQNEAQ. The CDR3 protein is CASSLEGAWGEQYF. The CDR3 nucleotides are TGTGCCAGCAGCCTAGAGGGGGCTTGGGGAGAGCAGTACTTC.

This clonotype was seen more than once but under ten times. CDR3 protein: CSVELPSGRNEQFF. As DNA, the CDR3 is TGCAGCGTTGAATTGCCCAGCGGGAGAAATGAGCAGTTCTTC. The rearrangement joins TRBV29-1 to TRBJ2-1; 8 bases are a match to TRBD2. CDR1 and CDR2 (germline): SQVTM, ANQGSEA. J lost 7 bases, V lost 2 bases, and 7 bases had no gene match. The CDR3 spans 14 residues.

This clonotype was seen more than once but under ten times. The chain has TRBV29-1 and TRBJ2-1; TRBD1 might be the D (5 bases). Trimming shortened V by 3 bases and J by 1 base, and 7 bases separated the two germline ends. Germline values: CDR1 SQVTM, CDR2 ANQGSEA. The CDR3 spans 13 residues. The CDR3 protein is CSVDRTSYNEQFF. Here the CDR3 DNA reads TGCAGCGTTGACCGGACATCCTACAATGAGCAGTTCTTC.

The chain employs TRBV29-1 and TRBJ2-7; D perhaps matches TRBD2 (6 bases). Trimming removed 7 bases from V and 3 bases from J, with 19 bases in between. Germline CDR1 is SQVTM and CDR2 is ANQGSEA. The CDR3 consists of 14 residues. The CDR3 protein is CSDDSKGLLYEQYF. The CDR3 coding sequence is TGCAGCGACGATTCCAAGGGACTGCTCTACGAGCAGTACTTC.

This clonotype was counted at least ten times. This chain connects TRBV20-1 to TRBJ2-7, with no clear D. The V gene lost 5 bases and the J gene lost 0 bases, with 8 bases spanning the gap. The CDR3 is 12 residues long. The V gene's germline CDR1 is DFQATT and CDR2 SNEGSKA (reference sequence). Here the CDR3 DNA reads TGCAGTGCTCAGAGGAGCTCCTACGAGCAGTACTTC. Amino acid sequence: CSAQRSSYEQYF.

Many counts were recorded for this clonotype. A much larger clone differs by one base, so this may be a read error. V usage is TRBV29-1 and J usage is TRBJ1-5, with D possibly matching TRBD1 (6 bases). The CDR3 is 15 residues long. CDR1 and CDR2 from the germline V gene are SQVTM and ANQGSEA. CDR3 amino acids: CSVRPTRGRNQPRHF. CDR3 DNA sequence: TGCAGCGTTAGACCTACTCGGGGGCGCAATCAGCCCCGGCATTTT.

As concerns this clonotype: A single base separates this from a much larger clone, so it may be a read error. The J gene is TRBJ2-7, the V gene TRBV10-3; the D gene is possibly TRBD2 (5 bases). CDR3 length: 12 residues. The germline V gene encodes CDR1 ENHRY and CDR2 SYGVKD. CDR3 region: CAIRAPTGNLSF. CDR3 DNA sequence: TGTGCCATCAGAGCACCAACCGGGAATCTGTCCTTC.